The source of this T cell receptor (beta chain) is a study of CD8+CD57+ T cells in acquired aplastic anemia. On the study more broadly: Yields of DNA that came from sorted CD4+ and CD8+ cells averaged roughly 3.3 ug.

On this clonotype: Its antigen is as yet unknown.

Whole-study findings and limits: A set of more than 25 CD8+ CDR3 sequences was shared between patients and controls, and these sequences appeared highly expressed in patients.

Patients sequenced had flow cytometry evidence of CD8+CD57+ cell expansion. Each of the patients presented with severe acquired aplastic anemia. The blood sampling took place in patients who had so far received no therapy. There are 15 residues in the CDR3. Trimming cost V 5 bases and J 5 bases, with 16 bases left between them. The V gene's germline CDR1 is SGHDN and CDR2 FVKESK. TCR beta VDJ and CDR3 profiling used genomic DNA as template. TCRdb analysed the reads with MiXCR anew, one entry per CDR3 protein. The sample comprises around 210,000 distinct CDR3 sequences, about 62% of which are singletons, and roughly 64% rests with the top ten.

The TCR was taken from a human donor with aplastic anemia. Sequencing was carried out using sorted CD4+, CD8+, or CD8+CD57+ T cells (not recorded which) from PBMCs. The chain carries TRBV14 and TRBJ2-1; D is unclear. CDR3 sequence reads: CASSVYGNRNNEQFF. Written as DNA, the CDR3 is TGTGCCAGCAGCGTATATGGTAACCGGAACAATGAGCAGTTCTTC.